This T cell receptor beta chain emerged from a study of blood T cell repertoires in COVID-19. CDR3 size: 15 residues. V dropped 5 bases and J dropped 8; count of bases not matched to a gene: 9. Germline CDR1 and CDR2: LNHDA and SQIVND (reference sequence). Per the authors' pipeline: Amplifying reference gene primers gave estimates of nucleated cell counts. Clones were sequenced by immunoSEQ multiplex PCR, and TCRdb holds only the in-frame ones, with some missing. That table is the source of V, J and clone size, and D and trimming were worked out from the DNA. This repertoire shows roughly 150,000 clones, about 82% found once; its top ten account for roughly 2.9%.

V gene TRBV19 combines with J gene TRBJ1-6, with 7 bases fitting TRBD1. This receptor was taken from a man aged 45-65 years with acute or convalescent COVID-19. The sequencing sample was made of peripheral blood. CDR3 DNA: TGTGCCAGTAGTCCTAGGGGGCAGGGCGATTCACCCCTCCACTTT. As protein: CASSPRGQGDSPLHF.